The 8 T cell receptor beta chains below all came from one sample that was sequenced in a study of T cell changes during pregnancy in multiple sclerosis (dated by TCRdb to about 2019). The library was produced with the immunoSEQ multiplex PCR assay. Drawn from immuneACCESS, this table holds only the in-frame rearrangements with V and J called that TCRdb kept. Clones are partly lost; checked studies trace under half to an unresolved V gene and leave the rest unexplained. Counted in this sample were approximately 110,000 clones; about 90% of them appeared once. Less than 2% of the sample goes to the ten largest clones. Here the sequenced sample was peripheral blood, taken in the third trimester of pregnancy. These receptors were taken from a female donor with multiple sclerosis, enrolled in a pregnancy study.

The chain carries TRBV6-1 and TRBJ1-1; a possible D gene is TRBD1 (5 bases). This CDR3 has 15 residues. Trimming shortened V by 3 bases and J by 5 bases, and 16 bases separated the two germline ends. Germline assignment: CDR1 MNHNS and CDR2 SASEGT. The CDR3 loop is CASSDLGRGWTEAFF. DNA for the CDR3: TGTGCCAGCAGTGACTTGGGTCGGGGGTGGACTGAAGCTTTCTTT.

The rearrangement uses TRBV30 and TRBJ2-6; no reliable D call. Germline V gene data show CDR1 as GTSNPN and CDR2 as SVGIG (reference sequence). This CDR3 comprises 13 residues. V was trimmed by 2 bases and J by 1 base, leaving 3 bases between them. CDR3 sequence reads: CAWSSSGANVLTF. The CDR3 nucleotides read TGTGCCTGGAGTTCTTCTGGGGCCAACGTCCTGACTTTC.

The rearrangement links TRBV19 to TRBJ2-1, with 8 bases lining up with TRBD2. Germline values: CDR1 LNHDA, CDR2 SQIVND (reference sequence). Trimming at V came to 6 bases and at J to 2 bases, leaving 12 bases not matched to a gene. The CDR3 has 17 amino acids. Here the CDR3 reads CASSPGVAGITYNEQFF. In DNA form, the CDR3 reads TGTGCCAGTAGCCCTGGGGTAGCGGGAATAACCTACAATGAGCAGTTCTTC.

For the CDR3, the DNA is TGTGCCAGCAGTGAACTCCAGGGGGCAAATGAAAAACTGTTTTTT. Encoded protein: CASSELQGANEKLFF. The chain links TRBV2 to TRBJ1-4, with TRBD1 matching 8 bases. V shed 2 bases, J shed 5 bases, and the junction held 4 bases outside the gene matches. Germline assignment: CDR1 SNHLY and CDR2 FYNNEI. This CDR3 contains 15 residues.

This sequence joins TRBV6-1 and TRBJ1-2; perhaps TRBD1 as D (5 bases). V dropped 2 bases and J dropped 1 base, with 11 bases sitting between them. The CDR3 has 15 residues. The germline V gene encodes CDR1 MNHNS and CDR2 SASEGT. The CDR3 sequence: CASSESWGGNYGYTF. DNA for the CDR3: TGTGCCAGCAGTGAAAGTTGGGGGGGTAACTATGGCTACACCTTC.

This clone is a singleton in its sample. V and J are TRBV19 and TRBJ1-6, with 9 positions matching TRBD1. The CDR3 covers 18 residues. V trimming: 5 bases; J trimming: 6 bases; junction bases outside the gene matches: 14. CDR1 and CDR2 (germline): LNHDA, SQIVND (reference sequence). The CDR3 DNA sequence: TGTGCCAGTAGTCTATTCTACAGACCGGGACAGGGTAATTCACCCCTCCACTTT. Its protein is CASSLFYRPGQGNSPLHF.

The chain recombines TRBV6-5 with TRBJ1-2; 7 bases align to TRBD1. Germline V gene lookup returns CDR1 MNHEY and CDR2 SVGAGI. The CDR3 covers 15 residues. V dropped 1 base and J dropped 4; count of bases not matched to a gene: 6. CDR3 DNA sequence: TGTGCCAGCAGTTACTGGAGGGGGCCGTTCTATGGCTACACCTTC. Encoded protein: CASSYWRGPFYGYTF.

The V gene is TRBV28, the J gene TRBJ1-2, with 7 bases matching TRBD1. With 6 bases clipped from V and 4 bases from J, the junction kept 5 bases outside the gene matches. There are 13 residues in the CDR3. Looked up from germline, CDR1 is MDHEN and CDR2 is SYDVKM. In DNA form, the CDR3 reads TGTGCCAGCAGAACGGGGACAGTCTATGGCTACACCTTC. It translates to CASRTGTVYGYTF.